A selection of T cell receptor beta chains follows, all from one sample in a study of siplizumab effects on memory and regulatory T cells. TCRdb keeps only in-frame clones here, not all; method: immunoSEQ multiplex PCR. The table has about 56,000 clones, 95% to 98% seen once. Specimen: naive CD8+ T cells sorted from blood. The receptors here all came from a human donor in good health. Both conserved end residues are trimmed from each CDR3. Each record gives: V gene, J gene, CDR3 length, CDR3 protein.

TRBV5-1	TRBJ2-5	13	ASSLGGTVKETQY
TRBV6-5	TRBJ2-3	9	ASSYGTRIY
TRBV6-5	TRBJ2-2	14	ASSYVVRDNTGELF
TRBV5-6	TRBJ1-1	15	ASRRRRISLRYTEAF
TRBV4-2	TRBJ2-5	10	ASSPLGETQY
TRBV12-5	TRBJ2-7	14	ASGLVRLAGTYEQY
TRBV29-1	TRBJ2-1	13	SVPADPSSYNEQF
TRBV6-5	TRBJ2-5	12	ASSSPGVQETQY
TRBV5-1	TRBJ1-1	13	ASSFGRGSGTEAF
TRBV7-2	TRBJ2-7	12	ASSLAGGGYEQY
TRBV11-2	TRBJ2-1	15	ASSLTSRPRAYNEQF
TRBV18	TRBJ1-4	12	ASSTNDLNEKLF
TRBV5-6	TRBJ1-1	12	ASTLGGGNTEAF
TRBV7-3	TRBJ2-3	14	ASSLKGRGSTDTQY
TRBV29-1	TRBJ2-1	10	SVLTVSAEQF
TRBV4-1	TRBJ2-3	16	ASSQPAQGDAISDTQY
TRBV2	TRBJ1-1	13	ASSEGTGWNTEAF
TRBV2	TRBJ2-7	10	ASRAYTYEQY
TRBV10-3	TRBJ1-1	11	AIRGQGNTEAF
TRBV28	TRBJ1-1	11	ASSLSGNTEAF
TRBV21-1	TRBJ1-5	14	ASSKKGEFCNQPQH
TRBV9	TRBJ2-7	11	ASSLGTPYEQY
TRBV5-1	TRBJ2-7	14	ASSQLPGQTTYEQY
TRBV7-8	TRBJ2-7	10	ASRDRAYEQY
TRBV4-1	TRBJ1-1	12	ASSQGGSKTEAF
TRBV7-9	TRBJ2-5	11	ASSLAGKETQY
TRBV7-3	TRBJ2-1	11	ASSLTGGNEQF
TRBV4-1	TRBJ1-1	10	ASSQGSTEAF
TRBV30	TRBJ1-2	11	AWSDRGGYGYT
TRBV28	TRBJ2-7	15	ASSFLLAGGPRDEQY
TRBV5-6	TRBJ2-1	15	ASSPDSAFSSYNEQF
TRBV6-5	TRBJ1-4	11	ASSYNPSEKLF
TRBV2	TRBJ1-2	10	ASSEGGQQDT
TRBV28	-	11	ASSSGQGYEQY
TRBV15	TRBJ1-2	9	ATKSANGYT
TRBV6-5	TRBJ2-1	11	ASSSGGPDEQF
TRBV5-4	TRBJ2-1	16	ASSLSRRTSWEHNEQF
TRBV27	TRBJ1-4	11	ASSLATNEKLF
TRBV5-1	TRBJ2-7	12	ASSLEGILHEQY
TRBV19	TRBJ2-7	11	ASSIGGAYEQY
TRBV25-1	TRBJ2-2	11	ASSEFNTGELF
TRBV29-1	TRBJ2-7	11	SALGGTGDEQY
TRBV5-1	TRBJ2-7	11	ASSLAPTYEQY
TRBV11-2	TRBJ2-7	12	ASSVQARPGEQY
TRBV9	TRBJ1-3	15	ASSGSQGELSGNTIY
TRBV28	TRBJ1-1	12	ASRRRQLMTEAF
TRBV27	TRBJ1-5	13	ASSAGTGENQPQH
TRBV19	TRBJ2-3	13	ASSIGGTGTDTQY
TRBV19	TRBJ1-5	14	ASSIMGQGENQPQH
TRBV27	TRBJ1-5	11	ASSFVQDQPQH
TRBV9	TRBJ2-2	12	ASSVSGSTGELF
TRBV9	TRBJ2-1	16	ASSPQGGWEGRYNEQF
TRBV27	TRBJ2-7	12	ASSFGESSYEQY
TRBV11-3	TRBJ2-3	12	ASSWGGGPDTQY
TRBV28	TRBJ2-1	13	ASSLMLAADNEQF
TRBV19	TRBJ2-3	13	ASTIGAQITDTQY
TRBV7-8	TRBJ2-7	16	ASSSPGTSASSSYEQY